This TCR beta chain was profiled in a study of PD-L1 blockade in urothelial cancer. Looking at the study overall: Enrolled patients had been treated previously with 0 to 3 chemotherapy regimens.

Assay: immunoSEQ multiplex PCR; the TCRdb copy retains only in-frame clones and omits some. The sample includes just over 50,000 clones, more than 75% of them seen just once. V lost 5 bases, J lost 6 bases, and 14 bases lay in between. This CDR3 has 14 amino acids. CDR1 is MDHEN and CDR2 is SYDVKM in the germline V gene. This clonotype was obtained from a man aged 60 to 75 with urothelial cancer. The material sequenced was PBMCs, taken around atezolizumab (anti-PD-L1) treatment. The V gene is TRBV28, the J gene TRBJ2-1; D gene uncertain. CDR3 protein: CASSPSYAPNEQFF. The CDR3 DNA reads as TGTGCCAGCAGTCCCTCGTATGCGCCCAATGAGCAGTTCTTC.